Listed below are T cell receptor beta chains from one sample, sequenced in a study of neoadjuvant anti-PD-1 for oral cavity cancer. Generated by immunoSEQ multiplex PCR, the TCRdb table keeps only in-frame clones and is missing some. The sample shows more than 13,000 clones, approximately 70% of them seen only once. The sample in question was PBMCs, obtained before nivolumab (anti-PD-1) treatment. These receptors were collected from a person aged 35-79 years with oral cavity squamous cell carcinoma. Each CDR3 is given with its conserved first and last residue. D genes are given only for firm matches. A row's size may be missing; if present it is once, few, many or a size class.

- | TRBJ2-7 | few | TRBV28 | CASSLGLPQAEQYF | TGTGCCAGCAGTCTCGGACTCCCCCAGGCCGAGCAGTACTTC
- | TRBJ1-2 | - | TRBV7-9 | CASSEGGYGYTF | TGTGCCAGCAGCGAAGGAGGCTATGGCTACACCTTC
- | TRBJ2-7 | - | TRBV11-2 | CASSVYKGEGYEQYF | TGTGCCAGCAGCGTTTATAAGGGGGAAGGCTACGAGCAGTACTTC
TRBD1 | TRBJ2-1 | - | TRBV9 | CASSVGRRDRGREGQFF | TGTGCCAGCAGCGTAGGACGGAGGGACAGGGGGCGCGAGGGGCAGTTCTTC
TRBD2 | TRBJ2-7 | - | TRBV6-1 | CASRSTSGETYEQYF | TGTGCCAGCAGGTCTACTAGCGGCGAAACCTACGAGCAGTACTTC
- | TRBJ1-4 | - | TRBV10-3 | CAISDGAPNEKLFF | TGTGCCATCAGTGACGGGGCGCCTAATGAAAAACTGTTTTTT
- | TRBJ1-6 | few | TRBV29-1 | CSVLPTDGPGTPLHF | TGCAGCGTATTACCCACCGACGGCCCCGGGACACCCCTCCACTTT
- | TRBJ1-2 | - | TRBV11-2 | CASSSTRHPPGGYTF | TGTGCCAGCAGCTCGACCCGACACCCGCCCGGCGGCTACACCTTC
- | TRBJ2-5 | - | TRBV19 | CASSSWSGETQYF | TGTGCCAGTAGTAGTTGGTCAGGAGAGACCCAGTACTTC
TRBD1 | TRBJ2-7 | - | TRBV19 | CASSMRGREQYF | TGTGCCAGTAGTATGAGGGGGCGCGAGCAGTACTTC
- | TRBJ2-7 | - | TRBV5-6 | CASSLRQTSYEQYF | TGTGCCAGCAGTTTGAGACAGACCTCCTACGAGCAGTACTTC
- | TRBJ2-2 | few | TRBV9 | CASSVWGGRTSANTGELFF | TGTGCCAGCAGCGTATGGGGAGGCAGGACCTCCGCGAACACCGGGGAGCTGTTTTTT
TRBD1 | TRBJ1-5 | - | TRBV27 | CASSNSGQLQPQHF | TGTGCCAGCAGTAATTCGGGACAGCTTCAGCCCCAGCATTTT
TRBD2 | TRBJ2-5 | - | TRBV10-2 | CASSLLLAGPVETQYF | TGCGCCAGCAGCTTATTACTAGCGGGACCGGTGGAGACCCAGTACTTC
- | TRBJ2-1 | - | TRBV9 | CASSPQIRRYNEQFF | TGTGCCAGCAGCCCCCAGATTCGTCGCTACAATGAGCAGTTCTTC
- | TRBJ1-6 | few | TRBV4-2 | CASSQGGRLGNSPLHF | TGTGCCAGCAGCCAAGGAGGACGCCTGGGTAATTCACCCCTCCACTTT
TRBD1 | TRBJ1-5 | - | TRBV10-3 | CAISDTETGNQPQHF | TGTGCCATCAGTGATACCGAGACAGGGAATCAGCCCCAGCATTTT
- | TRBJ2-5 | - | TRBV15 | CATSRDRGAETQYF | TGTGCCACCAGCAGAGATAGGGGCGCCGAGACCCAGTACTTC
TRBD1 | TRBJ1-4 | - | TRBV6-5 | CASSLSGQGSEKLFF | TGTGCCAGCAGCCTTTCTGGACAGGGAAGTGAAAAACTGTTTTTT
- | TRBJ1-3 | - | TRBV11-2 | CASSLGQGISGNTIYF | TGTGCCAGCAGCTTAGGTCAGGGCATCTCTGGAAACACCATATATTTT
- | TRBJ2-1 | - | TRBV5-4 | CASSSTPYNEQFF | TGTGCCAGCAGCTCGACGCCTTACAATGAGCAGTTCTTC
- | TRBJ2-7 | - | TRBV19 | CASSTPGWGPPYEQYF | TGTGCCAGTAGTACGCCGGGGTGGGGTCCCCCCTACGAGCAGTACTTC
- | TRBJ1-1 | once | TRBV2 | CASSEQWMGTEAFF | TGTGCCAGCAGTGAGCAGTGGATGGGAACTGAAGCTTTCTTT
- | TRBJ2-1 | few | TRBV18 | CASSPPEGLGNEQFF | TGTGCCAGCTCACCACCGGAGGGGCTGGGCAATGAGCAGTTCTTC
TRBD1 | TRBJ1-2 | - | TRBV6-5 | CASRARGGNYGYTF | TGTGCCAGCAGGGCCAGGGGGGGAAACTATGGCTACACCTTC
TRBD2 | TRBJ2-2 | - | TRBV7-7 | CASSPRLAGPATGELFF | TGTGCTAGCAGCCCCCGACTAGCGGGGCCAGCAACCGGGGAGCTGTTTTTT
- | TRBJ1-4 | - | TRBV5-6 | CASSLVDSANEKLFF | TGTGCCAGCAGCTTGGTGGACAGCGCTAATGAAAAACTGTTTTTT
TRBD2 | TRBJ2-3 | - | TRBV29-1 | CSVEQRSGADQYF | TGCAGCGTTGAACAACGTAGCGGGGCCGATCAGTATTTT
TRBD1 | TRBJ2-1 | - | TRBV7-9 | CASSLGSQGVNEQFF | TGTGCCAGCAGCTTAGGATCACAGGGGGTGAATGAGCAGTTCTTC
- | TRBJ1-6 | - | TRBV21-1 | CASSGQGGDSPLHF | TGTGCCAGCAGCGGACAGGGTGGGGATTCACCCCTCCACTTT
- | TRBJ2-7 | few | TRBV7-2 | CASSPRSSGSYEQYF | TGTGCCAGCAGCCCTAGGTCGAGCGGGTCCTACGAGCAGTACTTC
TRBD1 | TRBJ1-3 | - | TRBV15 | CATRTGWGNTIYF | TGTGCCACCAGGACAGGGTGGGGAAACACCATATATTTT
TRBD2 | TRBJ2-1 | - | TRBV6-1 | CASSWGGAYNEQFF | TGTGCCAGCAGTTGGGGGGGGGCCTACAATGAGCAGTTCTTC
- | TRBJ2-7 | - | TRBV11-2 | CASSLEGRYEQYF | TGTGCCAGCAGCTTGGAAGGGCGCTACGAGCAGTACTTC
TRBD2 | TRBJ2-2 | - | TRBV27 | CASSLRGAGELFF | TGTGCCAGCAGTTTACGGGGGGCCGGGGAGCTGTTTTTT
- | TRBJ2-2 | - | TRBV6-5 | CASSRHRVGTGELFF | TGTGCCAGCAGTCGACACAGGGTCGGCACCGGGGAGCTGTTTTTT
- | TRBJ2-7 | - | TRBV7-2 | CASSSEFSEGGDSYEQYF | TGTGCCAGCAGCTCCGAATTTTCGGAGGGGGGGGACTCCTACGAGCAGTACTTC
- | TRBJ1-6 | once | TRBV2 | CASSARVSSYNSPLHF | TGTGCCAGCAGCGCCAGGGTTAGCTCCTATAATTCACCCCTCCACTTT
- | TRBJ2-1 | - | TRBV6-5 | CASSYTGSYNEQFF | TGTGCCAGCAGTTATACAGGGAGCTACAATGAGCAGTTCTTC
- | TRBJ1-1 | - | TRBV11-1 | CASSLAGAENTEAFF | TGTGCCAGCAGCTTAGCGGGAGCAGAGAACACTGAAGCTTTCTTT
TRBD1 | TRBJ1-2 | - | TRBV14 | CASSQVGQPVYGYTF | TGTGCCAGCAGCCAAGTGGGACAGCCAGTCTATGGCTACACCTTC
- | TRBJ1-1 | - | TRBV6-1 | CASSEPGAGNTEAFF | TGTGCCAGCAGCGAACCAGGGGCTGGGAACACTGAAGCTTTCTTT
TRBD1 | TRBJ1-1 | - | TRBV13 | CASSSGTGKAFF | TGTGCCAGCAGCTCCGGGACAGGGAAGGCTTTCTTT